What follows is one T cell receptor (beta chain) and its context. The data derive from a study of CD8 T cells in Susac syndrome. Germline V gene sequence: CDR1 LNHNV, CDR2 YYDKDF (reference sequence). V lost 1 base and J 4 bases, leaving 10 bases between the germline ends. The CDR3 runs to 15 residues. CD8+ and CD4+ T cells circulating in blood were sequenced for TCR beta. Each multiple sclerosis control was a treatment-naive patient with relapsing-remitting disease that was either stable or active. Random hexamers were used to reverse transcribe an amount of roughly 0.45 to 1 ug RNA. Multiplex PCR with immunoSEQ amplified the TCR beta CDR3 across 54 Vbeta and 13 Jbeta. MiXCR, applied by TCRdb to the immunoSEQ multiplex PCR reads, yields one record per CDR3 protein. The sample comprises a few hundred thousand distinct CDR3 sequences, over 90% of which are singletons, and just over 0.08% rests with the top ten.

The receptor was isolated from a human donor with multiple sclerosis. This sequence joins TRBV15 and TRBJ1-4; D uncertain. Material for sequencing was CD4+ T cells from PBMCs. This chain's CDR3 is CATSRGGSDNEKLFF. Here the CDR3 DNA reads TGTGCCACCAGCAGAGGCGGGTCTGATAATGAAAAACTGTTTTTT. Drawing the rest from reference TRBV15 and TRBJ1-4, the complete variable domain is DAMVIQNPRYQVTQFGKPVTLSCSQTLNHNVMYWYQQKSSQAPKLLFHYYDKDFNNEADTPDNFQSRRPNTSFCFLDIRSPGLGDTAMYLCATSRGGSDNEKLFFGSGTQLSVL.